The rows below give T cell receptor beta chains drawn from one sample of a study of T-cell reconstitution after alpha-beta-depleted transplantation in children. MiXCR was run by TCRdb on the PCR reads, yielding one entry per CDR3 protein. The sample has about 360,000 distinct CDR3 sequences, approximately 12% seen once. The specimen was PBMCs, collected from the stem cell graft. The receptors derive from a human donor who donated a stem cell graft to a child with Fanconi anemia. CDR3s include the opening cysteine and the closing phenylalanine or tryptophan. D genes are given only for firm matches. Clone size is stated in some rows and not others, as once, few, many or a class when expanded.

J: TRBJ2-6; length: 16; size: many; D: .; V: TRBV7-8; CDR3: CASSLGDGSGANVLTF; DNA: TGTGCCAGCAGCTTAGGGGACGGTTCTGGGGCCAACGTCCTGACTTTC
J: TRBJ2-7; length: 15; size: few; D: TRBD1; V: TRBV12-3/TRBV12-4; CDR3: CASSFSGTGYYEQYF; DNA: TGTGCCAGCAGTTTTTCCGGGACAGGGTACTACGAGCAGTACTTC
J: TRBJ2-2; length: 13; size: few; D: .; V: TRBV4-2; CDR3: CASSHLVPGELFF; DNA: TGTGCCAGCAGCCACCTCGTACCCGGGGAGCTGTTTTTT
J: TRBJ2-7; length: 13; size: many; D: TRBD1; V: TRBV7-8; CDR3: CASSLDRGSEQYF; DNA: TGTGCCAGCAGCCTCGACAGGGGGAGCGAGCAGTACTTC
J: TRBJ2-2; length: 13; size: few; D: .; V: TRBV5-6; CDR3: CASSFLITGELFF; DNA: TGTGCCAGCAGCTTTTTGATCACCGGGGAGCTGTTTTTT
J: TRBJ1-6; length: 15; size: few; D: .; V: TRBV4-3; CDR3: CASSQASGGDSPLHF; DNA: TGCGCCAGCAGCCAAGCTTCGGGCGGGGATTCACCCCTCCACTTT
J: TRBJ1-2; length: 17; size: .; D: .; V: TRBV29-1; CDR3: CSVEDGKLELTIYGYTF; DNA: TGCAGCGTTGAAGATGGTAAACTCGAATTGACGATCTACGGCTACACCTTC
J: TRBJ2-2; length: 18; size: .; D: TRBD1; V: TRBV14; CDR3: CASSRNTGGTGYIGELFF; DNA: TGTGCCAGCAGCCGAAATACAGGAGGGACAGGGTATATCGGGGAGCTGTTTTTT
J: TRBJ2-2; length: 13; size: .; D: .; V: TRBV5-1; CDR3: CASSPEPTGELFF; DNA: TGCGCCAGCAGCCCGGAACCCACCGGGGAGCTGTTTTTT
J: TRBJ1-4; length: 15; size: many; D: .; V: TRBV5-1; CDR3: CASSLGDQGGEKLFF; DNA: TGCGCCAGCAGCTTGGGTGACCAGGGAGGAGAAAAACTGTTTTTT
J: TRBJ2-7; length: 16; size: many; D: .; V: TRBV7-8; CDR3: CASSWEQGDLSYEQYF; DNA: TGTGCCAGCAGCTGGGAACAGGGAGACCTCTCCTACGAGCAGTACTTC
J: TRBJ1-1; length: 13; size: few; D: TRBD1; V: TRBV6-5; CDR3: CASSFDRDAEAFF; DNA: TGTGCCAGCAGTTTCGACAGGGACGCTGAAGCTTTCTTT
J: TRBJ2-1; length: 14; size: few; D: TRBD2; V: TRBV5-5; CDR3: CASSSSGGYNEQFF; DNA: TGTGCCAGCAGCTCAAGCGGGGGCTACAATGAGCAGTTCTTC
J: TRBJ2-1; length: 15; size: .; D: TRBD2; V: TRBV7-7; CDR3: CASSLEAGNRDEQFF; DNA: TGTGCTAGCAGCTTAGAAGCGGGGAATCGCGATGAGCAGTTCTTC
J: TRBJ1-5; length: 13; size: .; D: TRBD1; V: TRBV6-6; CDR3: CASSYTGQGVQHF; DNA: TGTGCCAGCAGTTACACGGGACAGGGGGTCCAGCATTTT
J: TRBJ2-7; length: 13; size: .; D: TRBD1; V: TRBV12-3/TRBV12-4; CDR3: CASRRTGDHEQYF; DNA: TGTGCCAGCCGAAGGACAGGCGACCACGAGCAGTACTTC
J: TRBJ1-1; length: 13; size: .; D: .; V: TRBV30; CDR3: CAWSMHGRTEAFF; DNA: TGTGCCTGGAGCATGCACGGGCGGACTGAAGCTTTCTTT
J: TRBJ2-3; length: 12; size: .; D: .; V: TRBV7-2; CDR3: CAEGLSADTQYF; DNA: TGTGCTGAGGGCCTCTCGGCAGATACGCAGTATTTT
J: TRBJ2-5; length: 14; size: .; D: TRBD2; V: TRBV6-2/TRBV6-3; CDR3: CASRTSGGLETQYF; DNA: TGTGCCAGCAGAACTAGCGGGGGGTTAGAGACCCAGTACTTC
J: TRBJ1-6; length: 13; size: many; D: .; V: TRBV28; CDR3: CASMTKVNSPLHF; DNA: TGTGCCAGCATGACGAAAGTTAATTCACCCCTCCACTTT
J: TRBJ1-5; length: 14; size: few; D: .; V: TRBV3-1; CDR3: CASSQGTTASAQHF; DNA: TGTGCCAGCAGCCAAGGAACTACTGCCTCGGCCCAGCATTTT
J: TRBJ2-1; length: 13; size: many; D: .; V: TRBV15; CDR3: CATSLIRDNEQFF; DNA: TGTGCCACCAGTCTTATCCGAGACAATGAGCAGTTCTTC
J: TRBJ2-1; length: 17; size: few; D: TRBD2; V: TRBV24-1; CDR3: CATSDPGLAGKYNEQFF; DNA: TGTGCCACCAGTGACCCGGGACTAGCGGGGAAATACAATGAGCAGTTCTTC